Each of the 13 T cell receptor beta chains below was sequenced from the same sample in a study of beta chain features in type 1 diabetes. Expressed TCRB transcripts were sequenced because the isolated RNA had all been reverse transcribed beforehand. Profiled with immunoSEQ multiplex PCR; TCRdb holds only in-frame clones, not every one. Of roughly 380,000 clones listed, roughly a fifth are singletons. Sequencing was carried out using naive CD4+ T cells from blood. All receptors derive from a woman aged 18-29 years in good health.

The chain recombines TRBV4-1 with TRBJ1-5; 10 positions match TRBD1. The CDR3 is 14 amino acids. From germline, CDR1 is MGHRA and CDR2 YSYEKL. V lost 6 bases and J lost 7; bases outside the gene matches: 6. DNA for the CDR3: TGCGCCAGCAGAAGACAGGGGGCAGGGCAGCCCCAGCATTTT. Its translation: CASRRQGAGQPQHF.

This chain connects TRBV10-3 to TRBJ2-4, with 8 bases identical to TRBD1. The CDR3 consists of 12 residues. From germline, CDR1 is ENHRY and CDR2 SYGVKD. J lost 4 bases, V lost 8 bases, and 1 base had no gene match. CDR3 protein: CAIGTGKNIQYF. CDR3 DNA sequence: TGTGCCATCGGGACAGGTAAAAACATTCAGTACTTC.

This clone has a handful of counts. The J gene is TRBJ1-1, the V gene TRBV18; no firm D call. V was pared by 3 bases and J by 4 bases, with 6 bases between. There are 12 residues in the CDR3. Germline V gene lookup returns CDR1 KGHSH and CDR2 LQKENI. The CDR3 DNA reads as TGTGCCAGCTCACCGGGGAGCACTGAAGCTTTCTTT. This encodes CASSPGSTEAFF.

This clone was recorded a few times. Other DNA sequences in this sample translate to the same CDR3. The rearrangement links TRBV7-9 to TRBJ2-5, with D uncertain. Trimming shortened V by 2 bases and J by 5 bases, and 9 bases separated the two germline ends. This CDR3 is 13 amino acids long. Germline assignment: CDR1 SEHNR and CDR2 FQNEAQ (reference sequence). The DNA for the CDR3 is TGTGCCAGCAGCTTAACCGGGTGGGAGACCCAGTACTTC. Encoded protein: CASSLTGWETQYF.

The V and J genes are TRBV6-1 and TRBJ2-5, with 9 bases matching TRBD2. The CDR3 contains 15 residues. The germline CDR1 and CDR2 sequences are MNHNS and SASEGT. The V gene end was trimmed by 0 bases and the J gene end by 4 bases; junction bases not matched to a gene: 3. CDR3 loop: CASSEALAGTETQYF. CDR3 bases: TGTGCCAGCAGTGAAGCGCTAGCGGGAACAGAGACCCAGTACTTC.

CDR3 sequence (DNA): TGTGCCTGGAGTCCCTCCGGGGAGCTGTTTTTT. Its translation: CAWSPSGELFF. The chain joins TRBV30 to TRBJ2-2; D ambiguous. The CDR3 contains 11 residues. Germline assignment: CDR1 GTSNPN and CDR2 SVGIG (reference sequence). Trimming cost V 2 bases and J 6 bases, with 4 bases left between them.

This clone appeared a few times. The J gene is TRBJ2-1, the V gene TRBV10-2; D is perhaps TRBD2 (6 bases). The CDR3 length is 15 residues. Germline lookup yields CDR1 WSHSY and CDR2 SAAADI. The ends were cut back, 6 bases at V and 1 base at J, with 13 bases in the middle. CDR3 sequence: CASRGGAASYNEQFF. CDR3 bases: TGCGCCAGCAGGGGAGGAGCGGCTTCCTACAATGAGCAGTTCTTC.

This chain links TRBV5-1 with TRBJ2-5, with D maybe TRBD1 (6 bases). Germline CDR1 SGHRS, CDR2 YFSETQ. CDR3 length: 15 amino acids. Between the trimmed V and J ends, which lost 5 bases and 5 bases, there was a span of 19 bases. The chain's CDR3 is CASSTSGEWGETQYF. The CDR3 DNA reads TGCGCCAGCAGTACTTCAGGGGAGTGGGGTGAGACCCAGTACTTC.

This clone has a handful of counts. The chain carries TRBV30 and TRBJ1-6, with D tentatively TRBD1 (5 bases). The V gene's germline CDR1 is GTSNPN and CDR2 SVGIG (reference sequence). Trimming stripped 3 bases from V and 10 bases from J, with 19 bases between. The CDR3 covers 15 residues. The CDR3 nucleotides are TGTGCCTGGAGCCTGATACAAGGCGGGGGGTCACCCCTCCACTTT. It encodes CAWSLIQGGGSPLHF.

The rearrangement links TRBV30 to TRBJ2-5; 8 bases map to TRBD2. J gave up 3 bases and V 5 bases, and 11 bases lay outside the gene matches. CDR1 is GTSNPN and CDR2 is SVGIG in the germline V gene (reference sequence). The CDR3 has 15 residues. The CDR3 DNA sequence: TGTGCCTGGGTGAGGGTAGCGGGGCTTAAAGAGACCCAGTACTTC. It encodes CAWVRVAGLKETQYF.

The chain links TRBV25-1 to TRBJ1-2; a weak D match, TRBD1 (6 bases). The CDR3 is 13 residues long. Trimming removed 6 bases at V and 4 bases at J, with 12 bases between. Germline V gene lookup returns CDR1 MGHDK and CDR2 SYGVNS. CDR3 sequence (DNA): TGTGCCAGCAGCGTTACAGGGACCTATGGCTACACCTTC. As protein: CASSVTGTYGYTF.

This clone has only a few counts. V gene TRBV10-3 combines with J gene TRBJ1-2; the D is unclear. From germline, CDR1 is ENHRY and CDR2 SYGVKD. V was shortened by 2 bases and J by 4 bases, with 8 bases between the two germline ends. CDR3 size: 13 residues. The CDR3 nucleotides read TGTGCCATCAGTGAGGTCCACAGCTATGGCTACACCTTC. This translates into CAISEVHSYGYTF.

This clone was seen a handful of times. V usage is TRBV5-4 and J usage is TRBJ2-7, with 8 bases lining up with TRBD2. V shed 2 bases and J 0 bases; nucleotides not matched to a gene: 1. This CDR3 region has 14 residues. Germline V gene sequence: CDR1 SGHNT, CDR2 YYREEE (reference sequence). CDR3 DNA: TGTGCCAGCAGCTTCGGGGGGGCCTCCTACGAGCAGTACTTC. Its protein product is CASSFGGASYEQYF.